The 31 T cell receptor beta chains presented below share a single source sample, sequenced in a study of PD-L1 blockade in urothelial cancer. Indicated time point: pretreatment peripheral blood. Profiling relied on immunoSEQ multiplex PCR, and the TCRdb table lists in-frame clones only, not all of them. This table holds some 100,000 clones, roughly 90% found once. The sequencing used PBMCs, collected around atezolizumab (anti-PD-L1) treatment. The receptors shown here come from a woman aged 80 or older with urothelial cancer.

V usage is TRBV18 and J usage is TRBJ2-2, with 7 nucleotides matching TRBD1. The CDR3 length is 13 residues. The germline CDR1 and CDR2 sequences are KGHSH and LQKENI. J was trimmed by 3 bases and V by 5 bases; bases with no gene match: 0. DNA of the CDR3: TGTGCCAGCTCAGACAGGGACACCGGGGAGCTGTTTTTT. This sequence encodes CASSDRDTGELFF. The whole variable domain, filled in from reference TRBV18 and TRBJ2-2, reads NAGVMQNPRHLVRRRGQEARLRCSPMKGHSHVYWYRQLPEEGLKFMVYLQKENIIDESGMPKERFSAEFPKEGPSILRIQQVVRGDSAAYFCASSDRDTGELFFGEGSRLTVL.

The rearrangement joins TRBV5-6 to TRBJ1-1; unclear D gene. V was clipped by 4 bases and J by 6 bases, with 10 bases between them. The CDR3 sequence is 12 residues long. The germline V gene has CDR1 SGHDT and CDR2 YYEEEE. CDR3: CASSGRRSEAFF. CDR3 nucleotides: TGTGCCAGCAGCGGGAGGCGATCTGAAGCTTTCTTT.

This clone has at least ten counts. The V call is TRBV10-1, the J call TRBJ1-1; D gene unclear. The germline V gene has CDR1 WNHNN and CDR2 SYGVQD (reference sequence). This CDR3 is 13 amino acids long. The ends were cut back, 0 bases at V and 3 bases at J, with 5 bases in the middle. DNA for the CDR3: TGCGCCAGCAGTGAGTCCCCGGACACTGAAGCTTTCTTT. This sequence encodes CASSESPDTEAFF.

This rearrangement joins TRBV7-8 to TRBJ2-7; 7 bases align to TRBD1. CDR1 and CDR2 from the germline V gene are SGHVS and FQNEAQ. The V gene end was trimmed by 1 base and the J gene end by 0 bases; junction bases not matched to a gene: 3. This CDR3 is 15 amino acids long. The CDR3 DNA reads TGTGCCAGCAGCTTAGGACAGGGACGCTCCTACGAGCAGTACTTC. Its protein product is CASSLGQGRSYEQYF.

The V gene is TRBV18, the J gene TRBJ2-6, with 10 bases aligning to TRBD1. V lost 4 bases, J lost 4 bases, and 4 bases stayed unmatched. This CDR3 has 16 amino acids. Germline values: CDR1 KGHSH, CDR2 LQKENI. The CDR3 coding sequence is TGTGCCAGCTCACGGACAGGGGGTTCAGGGGCCAACGTCCTGACTTTC. Its translation is CASSRTGGSGANVLTF.

The J gene is TRBJ2-5, the V gene TRBV2; D call uncertain. Germline values: CDR1 SNHLY, CDR2 FYNNEI. The V end was cut by 4 bases, the J end by 5 bases, with 8 bases between. The CDR3 has 12 amino acids. Here the CDR3 DNA reads TGTGCCAGCAGTGCTGTCGAGGAGACCCAGTACTTC. This encodes CASSAVEETQYF.

Here the CDR3 reads CASSLTGLEFEYNEQFF. The CDR3 DNA is TGTGCCAGCAGCTTGACGGGGTTGGAGTTTGAATACAATGAGCAGTTCTTC. This chain links TRBV5-6 with TRBJ2-1, with a possible D match to TRBD2 (5 bases). The CDR3 has 17 amino acids. Trimming cost V 1 base and J 4 bases, with 18 bases left between them. Looked up from germline, CDR1 is SGHDT and CDR2 is YYEEEE.

The V call is TRBV11-2, the J call TRBJ2-5, with 7 bases aligning to TRBD2. Germline lookup yields CDR1 SGHAT and CDR2 FQNNGV. The junction had 12 bases not matched to a gene; V was cut back by 3 bases and J by 2 bases. The CDR3 is 17 residues long. The CDR3, as DNA: TGTGCCAGCAGCTTCCGCTGGCTAGCGGACCTTCAAGAGACCCAGTACTTC. It yields the protein CASSFRWLADLQETQYF.

This CDR3 is CATKGGVNNEKLFF. The CDR3 bases are TGTGCCACCAAGGGGGGGGTGAATAATGAAAAACTGTTTTTT. This rearrangement joins TRBV7-8 to TRBJ1-4; TRBD1 is a possible D gene (6 bases). The V and J ends lost 10 bases and 4 bases respectively, with 16 bases between them. CDR1 SGHVS and CDR2 FQNEAQ come from the germline V gene. The CDR3 spans 14 residues.

The CDR3 spells CASSTGQTAGELFF. The CDR3, as DNA: TGCGCCAGCAGCACGGGACAGACGGCCGGGGAGCTGTTTTTT. The chain links TRBV5-1 to TRBJ2-2; 7 bases align to TRBD1. Germline V gene sequence: CDR1 SGHRS, CDR2 YFSETQ. The CDR3 runs 14 residues. Unmatched junction bases numbered 6, after V lost 4 bases and J lost 6 bases.

The rearrangement links TRBV11-3 to TRBJ2-1, with D uncertain. CDR1 is SGHNT, CDR2 YENEEA, per germline. The length of the CDR3 is 14 residues. V lost 0 bases, J lost 6 bases, and 9 bases lay in between. Here the CDR3 reads CASSLDMTGNEQFF. CDR3 DNA sequence: TGTGCCAGCAGCTTAGATATGACGGGCAATGAGCAGTTCTTC.

The CDR3 bases are TGTGCCTGGAGCGGTCGGACTAGCGGGAGGGCCGACGGGGAGCTGTTTTTT. Amino acids: CAWSGRTSGRADGELFF. This chain joins TRBV30 and TRBJ2-2, with 15 bases that match TRBD2. Germline values: CDR1 GTSNPN, CDR2 SVGIG (reference sequence). J was trimmed by 7 bases and V by 3 bases; bases with no gene match: 9. This CDR3 comprises 17 residues.

This rearrangement joins TRBV20-1 to TRBJ2-1; D may be TRBD2 (5 bases). Trimming took 5 bases from V and 9 from J, leaving 11 bases between them. Germline V gives CDR1 DFQATT, CDR2 SNEGSKA (reference sequence). The CDR3 has 11 residues. As DNA, the CDR3 is TGCAGTGCTCTTCACGGAGGTGAGCAGTTCTTC. This gives the protein CSALHGGEQFF.

The chain joins TRBV2 to TRBJ2-2; possibly TRBD2 for D (5 bases). V gave up 6 bases and J gave up 4 bases, with 12 bases separating them. Germline V CDR1 and CDR2: SNHLY, FYNNEI. This CDR3 has 14 amino acids. CDR3 in amino acids: CASSGEGFTGELFF. The CDR3 nucleotides read TGTGCCAGCAGCGGCGAGGGCTTCACCGGGGAGCTGTTTTTT.

V gene TRBV11-2 combines with J gene TRBJ1-1; 8 bases are shared with TRBD1. Unmatched junction bases numbered 16, after V lost 5 bases and J lost 8 bases. Germline V gene data show CDR1 as SGHAT and CDR2 as FQNNGV. The CDR3 runs to 16 residues. The CDR3 DNA follows: TGTGCCAGCAGCCCAGAGCCGGGCAGGGGGCCTGCGGAAGCTTTCTTT. Its translation is CASSPEPGRGPAEAFF.

The chain recombines TRBV7-3 with TRBJ2-1, with 16 nucleotides matching TRBD2. This CDR3 comprises 19 residues. Germline CDR1 reads SGHTA; CDR2 reads FQGTGA. The V gene end was trimmed by 1 base and the J gene end by 2 bases; junction bases not matched to a gene: 5. CDR3 residues: CASSLRGTSGRATYNEQFF. As DNA, the CDR3 is TGTGCCAGCAGCTTAAGGGGGACTAGCGGGAGGGCCACCTACAATGAGCAGTTCTTC.

This clone was seen a few times. J is TRBJ2-1 and V is TRBV11-3; TRBD2 aligns across 9 bases. V was pared by 2 bases and J by 2 bases, with 7 bases of the junction left unmatched. This CDR3 has 17 residues. The germline V gene encodes CDR1 SGHNT and CDR2 YENEEA. The DNA of the CDR3 is TGTGCCAGCAGCTTAAGATCTGCTAGCGGGGCCTACAATGAGCAGTTCTTC. It yields the protein CASSLRSASGAYNEQFF. The full variable domain, rest sourced from reference TRBV11-3 and TRBJ2-1, is EAGVVQSPRYKIIEKKQPVAFWCNPISGHNTLYWYLQNLGQGPELLIRYENEEAVDDSQLPKDRFSAERLKGVDSTLKIQPAELGDSAVYLCASSLRSASGAYNEQFFGPGTRLTVL.

This clone is a singleton in its sample. The V call is TRBV6-4, the J call TRBJ2-4; 13 nucleotides agree with TRBD2. V shed 8 bases and J 0 bases; nucleotides not matched to a gene: 13. Germline CDR1 reads MRHNA; CDR2 reads SNTAGT. The CDR3 has 19 residues. In nucleotides, the CDR3 is TGTGCCAGCCCCATCACTAGCGGGAGGGCGATGTTAGCCAAAAACATTCAGTACTTC. Translation gives CASPITSGRAMLAKNIQYF.

This clone was counted a single time. The chain links TRBV15 to TRBJ1-1; possibly TRBD1 for D (6 bases). Germline CDR1 reads LNHNV; CDR2 reads YYDKDF (reference sequence). The length of the CDR3 is 15 residues. The ends were cut back, 1 base at V and 4 bases at J, with 13 bases in the middle. CDR3 in amino acids: CATSRAGGAGTEAFF. CDR3 bases: TGTGCCACCAGCAGAGCCGGGGGGGCGGGCACTGAAGCTTTCTTT.

V is TRBV6-4 and J is TRBJ2-1; 9 nucleotides line up with TRBD2. The CDR3 is made up of 15 amino acids. Unmatched junction bases numbered 3, after V lost 2 bases and J lost 4 bases. Looked up from germline, CDR1 is MRHNA and CDR2 is SNTAGT. The chain's CDR3 is CASSDEAGGYNEQFF. As DNA, the CDR3 is TGTGCCAGCAGTGACGAAGCGGGGGGATACAATGAGCAGTTCTTC.

This clone is a singleton in its sample. The chain joins TRBV7-2 to TRBJ1-2; D possibly corresponds to TRBD1 (6 bases). The germline CDR1 and CDR2 sequences are SGHTA and FQGNSA. Trimming left V 4 bases short and J 7 bases short, with 13 bases between. The CDR3 is 13 residues long. DNA of the CDR3: TGTGCCAGCAGCTCTCAGGGGCCCGGTGGCTACACCTTC. Its translation is CASSSQGPGGYTF. The entire variable domain, with the rest obtained from reference TRBV7-2 and TRBJ1-2, is as follows: GAGVSQSPSNKVTEKGKDVELRCDPISGHTALYWYRQSLGQGLEFLIYFQGNSAPDKSGLPSDRFSAERTGGSVSTLTIQRTQQEDSAVYLCASSSQGPGGYTFGSGTRLTVV.

The chain couples TRBV20-1 to TRBJ2-4, with D possibly being TRBD2 (5 bases). CDR1 DFQATT and CDR2 SNEGSKA come from the germline V gene (reference sequence). The V end was cut by 3 bases, the J end by 7 bases, with 7 bases between. This CDR3 contains 11 residues. CDR3 amino acids: CSASRGNIQYF. CDR3 nucleotide sequence: TGCAGTGCTAGTCGCGGGAACATTCAGTACTTC.

This clone occurred once. Within the sample, other DNA sequences also encode this same CDR3. The V call is TRBV9, the J call TRBJ2-7; D perhaps matches TRBD1 (6 bases). V dropped 0 bases and J dropped 3 bases, with 10 bases sitting between them. CDR3 length: 14 amino acids. Germline V gene lookup returns CDR1 SGDLS and CDR2 YYNGEE. The CDR3 protein is CASSVGQGRYEQYF. In nucleotides, the CDR3 is TGTGCCAGCAGCGTAGGCCAGGGGCGCTACGAGCAGTACTTC.

The chain links TRBV9 to TRBJ1-1, with no clear D. This CDR3 contains 13 residues. Trimming cost V 0 bases and J 8 bases, with 11 bases left between them. CDR1 is SGDLS and CDR2 is YYNGEE in the germline V gene. Written as DNA, the CDR3 is TGTGCCAGCAGCGTAGTAAGCGGAACGGAAGCTTTCTTT. Translation gives CASSVVSGTEAFF.

The J gene is TRBJ1-1, the V gene TRBV28, with D possibly matching TRBD1 (5 bases). The CDR3 sequence is 15 residues long. The V end was cut by 5 bases, the J end by 2 bases, with 15 bases between. CDR1 MDHEN and CDR2 SYDVKM come from the germline V gene. CDR3 DNA sequence: TGTGCCAGCAGTGGGGGATGGGACTTCAACACTGAAGCTTTCTTT. Its protein is CASSGGWDFNTEAFF.

The chain has TRBV6-1 and TRBJ2-7; TRBD1 matches at 10 bases. The CDR3 is 13 amino acids. CDR1 and CDR2 (germline): MNHNS, SASEGT. Trimming at V came to 10 bases and at J to 3 bases, leaving 6 bases not matched to a gene. The CDR3 region is CATNRDRGYEQYF. For the CDR3, the DNA is TGTGCCACCAACCGGGACAGGGGCTACGAGCAGTACTTC.

This rearrangement joins TRBV10-2 to TRBJ1-5; a possible D gene is TRBD1 (6 bases). V was shortened by 6 bases and J by 4 bases, with 16 bases between the two germline ends. The CDR3 sequence is 15 residues long. Germline CDR1 is WSHSY and CDR2 is SAAADI. CDR3 sequence: CASRAAGGANQPQHF. The CDR3 DNA reads TGCGCCAGCAGAGCGGCGGGGGGCGCTAATCAGCCCCAGCATTTT.

The J gene is TRBJ1-1, the V gene TRBV20-1, with D tentatively TRBD1 (5 bases). Germline values: CDR1 DFQATT, CDR2 SNEGSKA (reference sequence). The CDR3 runs 11 residues. The V end lost 6 bases, the J end lost 6 bases, and 11 bases lay between the germline ends. The CDR3 coding sequence is TGCAGTGCCCCCGGGGGGGCTGAAGCTTTCTTT. Its protein product is CSAPGGAEAFF.

V usage is TRBV18 and J usage is TRBJ1-5; 7 nucleotides align to TRBD1. The CDR3 contains 14 residues. Germline CDR1 reads KGHSH; CDR2 reads LQKENI. The J segment lost 3 bases and the V segment lost 3 bases, leaving 2 bases of the junction unmatched. DNA for the CDR3: TGTGCCAGCTCACCGCAGGGGGTCAATCAGCCCCAGCATTTT. Its protein is CASSPQGVNQPQHF.

The rearrangement links TRBV14 to TRBJ1-2; no reliable D call. Trimming removed 0 bases at V and 5 bases at J, with 7 bases between. Looked up from germline, CDR1 is SGHDN and CDR2 is FVKESK. CDR3 length equals 13 residues. The CDR3 region is CASSQDLLYGYTF. The CDR3 DNA is TGTGCCAGCAGCCAAGATCTCCTGTATGGCTACACCTTC.

The V gene is TRBV10-2, the J gene TRBJ2-1; no clear D. The CDR3 runs to 10 residues. Trimming took 5 bases from V and 10 from J, leaving 6 bases between them. CDR1 is WSHSY, CDR2 SAAADI, per germline. The CDR3 here is CASSQMEQFF. The CDR3 DNA sequence: TGCGCCAGCAGTCAAATGGAGCAGTTCTTC.